A single sample is the source of the 7 T cell receptor beta chains below, sequenced in a study of shared clonotypes between healthy human individuals. Clones were sequenced by immunoSEQ multiplex PCR, and TCRdb holds only the in-frame ones, with some missing. The repertoire holds about 480,000 clones, with 60% to 80% as singletons. Sequencing used PBMCs. The receptors derive from a woman aged 40 to 50 in good health. Some clones in this sample may be carry-over from other donors' samples.

This clone was counted once. The chain has TRBV5-1 and TRBJ2-2; no reliable D call. The CDR3 is 14 amino acids. CDR1 SGHRS and CDR2 YFSETQ come from the germline V gene. V was pared by 0 bases and J by 4 bases, with 7 bases between. The CDR3, as DNA: TGCGCCAGCAGCTTGGTCGTGGGCACCGGGGAGCTGTTTTTT. It yields the protein CASSLVVGTGELFF.

CDR3: CASSLAPGLAGERNEQFF. CDR3 coding DNA: TGTGCCAGCAGCTTAGCGCCGGGGCTAGCGGGAGAGCGGAATGAGCAGTTCTTC. The chain uses TRBV7-2 and TRBJ2-1; 10 bases are shared with TRBD2. Losses at the gene ends were 0 bases for V and 7 bases for J; bases not matched to a gene: 12. The CDR3 contains 18 residues. Germline CDR1 and CDR2: SGHTA and FQGNSA.

The chain couples TRBV10-3 to TRBJ2-1; TRBD2 matches 11 bases. Germline V gene lookup returns CDR1 ENHRY and CDR2 SYGVKD. The length of the CDR3 is 15 residues. V lost 5 bases, J lost 5 bases, and 5 bases stayed unmatched. CDR3 loop: CAISPGLADHNEQFF. CDR3 bases: TGTGCCATCAGTCCGGGACTAGCGGACCACAATGAGCAGTTCTTC.

The J gene is TRBJ2-3, the V gene TRBV13, with TRBD1 as a possible D gene (5 bases). The V end was cut by 4 bases, the J end by 9 bases, with 20 bases between. The CDR3 runs to 15 residues. Germline-derived CDR1 and CDR2 are PRHDT and FYEKMQ (reference sequence). The CDR3 reads CASSSKTARRGTQYF. The CDR3 region has the DNA TGTGCCAGCAGCTCCAAGACGGCCAGAAGGGGAACGCAGTATTTT.

A note on this clone: It is likely a read error: a sequence one base away is far more abundant. This chain's CDR3 is CASSQVRGSSYEQYF. The CDR3 nucleotides are TGTGCCAGCAGCCAAGTCAGGGGAAGCTCCTACGAGCAGTACTTC. This chain uses TRBV11-2 with TRBJ2-7, with TRBD1 as a possible D gene (6 bases). V was clipped by 5 bases and J by 0 bases, with 14 bases between them. This CDR3 comprises 15 residues. Germline values: CDR1 SGHAT, CDR2 FQNNGV.

The chain is built from TRBV28 and TRBJ1-5; a weak D match, TRBD1 (5 bases). CDR1 MDHEN and CDR2 SYDVKM come from the germline V gene. Deletions cut 2 bases from V and 6 bases from J, with 17 bases between. This CDR3 is 16 amino acids long. The CDR3 DNA reads TGTGCCAGCAGTTTAAAGCAGGGCCACATTCCTCAGCCCCAGCATTTT. It codes for CASSLKQGHIPQPQHF.

This sequence joins TRBV20-1 and TRBJ1-1; the D is unclear. Germline-derived CDR1 and CDR2 are DFQATT and SNEGSKA (reference sequence). Trimming stripped 3 bases from V and 7 bases from J, with 6 bases between. CDR3 length: 10 amino acids. CDR3 region: CSASDGEAFF. The CDR3 region has the DNA TGCAGTGCTAGCGACGGTGAAGCTTTCTTT.